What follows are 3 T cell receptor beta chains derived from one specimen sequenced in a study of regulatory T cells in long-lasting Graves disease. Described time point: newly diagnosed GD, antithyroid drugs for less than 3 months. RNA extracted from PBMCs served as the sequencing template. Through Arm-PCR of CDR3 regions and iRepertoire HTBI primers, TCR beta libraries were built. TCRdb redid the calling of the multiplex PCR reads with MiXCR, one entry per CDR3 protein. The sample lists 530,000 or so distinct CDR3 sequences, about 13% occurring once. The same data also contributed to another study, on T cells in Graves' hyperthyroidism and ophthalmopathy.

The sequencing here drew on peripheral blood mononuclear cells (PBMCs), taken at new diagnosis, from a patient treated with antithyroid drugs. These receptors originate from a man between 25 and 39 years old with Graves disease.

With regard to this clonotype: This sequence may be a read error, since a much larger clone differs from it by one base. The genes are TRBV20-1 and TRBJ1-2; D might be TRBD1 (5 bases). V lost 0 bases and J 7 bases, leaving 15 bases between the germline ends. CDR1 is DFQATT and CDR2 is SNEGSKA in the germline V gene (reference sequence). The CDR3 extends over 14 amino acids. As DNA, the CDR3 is TGCAGTGCTAGAGATCGAGGGATGAGGGGTGGCTACACCTTC. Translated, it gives CSARDRGMRGGYTF.

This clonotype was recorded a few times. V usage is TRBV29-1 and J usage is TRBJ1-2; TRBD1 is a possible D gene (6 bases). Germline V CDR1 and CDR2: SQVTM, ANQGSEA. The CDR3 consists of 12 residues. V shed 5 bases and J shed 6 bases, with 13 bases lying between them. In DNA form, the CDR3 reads TGCAGCGTTAAGCCCAGGGGAGATGGCTACACCTTC. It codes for CSVKPRGDGYTF.

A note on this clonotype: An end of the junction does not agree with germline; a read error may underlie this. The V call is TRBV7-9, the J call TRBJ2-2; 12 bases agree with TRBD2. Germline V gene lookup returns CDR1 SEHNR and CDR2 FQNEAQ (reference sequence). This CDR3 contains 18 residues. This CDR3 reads CATPTLAGGVRVTGGLFF. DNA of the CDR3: TGTGCCACCCCGACACTAGCGGGGGGTGTCCGGGTCACCGGGGGGCTGTTTTTT.